The 11 T cell receptor beta chains below were found in one sample sequenced in a study of human T cells and chemical hapten exposure. Regarding time point: patch test 1, 2 weeks after DPC sensitization. Stated treatment: therapeutic diphenylcyclopropenone sensitization with weekly scalp DPC. MiXCR, run by TCRdb on the RACE reads, gives a single entry per CDR3 protein. The repertoire holds over 45,000 distinct CDR3 sequences, with 9.3% as singletons. Sequenced material: whole blood, taken in connection with sensitization to the hapten diphenylcyclopropenone (DPC). The receptors were gathered from a woman aged 40 to 50 with alopecia areata. Some clones in this sample may be carry-over from other donors' samples.

This clonotype was picked up many times. J is TRBJ2-3 and V is TRBV29-1; D not resolved. CDR3 length: 14 residues. V gave up 4 bases and J gave up 6 bases, with 17 bases separating them. The germline V gene has CDR1 SQVTM and CDR2 ANQGSEA. The CDR3 spells CSVVGSVVSDTQYF. The CDR3 bases are TGCAGCGTTGTGGGATCGGTAGTAAGTGATACGCAGTATTTT.

The chain uses TRBV6-1 and TRBJ1-1, with 8 positions matching TRBD1. Germline V gene lookup returns CDR1 MNHNS and CDR2 SASEGT. This CDR3 is 13 amino acids long. With 4 bases clipped from V and 4 bases from J, the junction kept 2 bases outside the gene matches. The CDR3 region is CASSADRGTEAFF. The CDR3 region has the DNA TGTGCCAGCAGTGCCGACAGGGGCACTGAAGCTTTCTTT.

This chain links TRBV2 with TRBJ2-2; maybe TRBD2 (5 bases). In germline, CDR1 is SNHLY, CDR2 FYNNEI. The ends were cut back, 2 bases at V and 7 bases at J, with 11 bases in the middle. This CDR3 comprises 14 residues. The CDR3 bases are TGTGCCAGCAGTGAATGGCCTGGAGGCGGGGAGCTGTTTTTT. As protein: CASSEWPGGGELFF.

This clonotype has at least ten counts. The chain carries TRBV18 and TRBJ1-6, with a possible D match to TRBD1 (6 bases). Trimming took off 5 bases at V and 8 bases at J, with 13 bases between the two ends. The CDR3 sequence is 14 residues long. Germline values: CDR1 KGHSH, CDR2 LQKENI. The CDR3 nucleotides read TGTGCCAGCTCAGGGCAGGGGAATGATTCACCCCTCCACTTT. The encoded protein is CASSGQGNDSPLHF.

This clonotype was found many times. The chain employs TRBV18 and TRBJ2-1, with unresolved D. The CDR3 contains 11 residues. CDR1 KGHSH and CDR2 LQKENI come from the germline V gene. V was cut by 8 bases and J by 6 bases, with 8 bases left in between. CDR3 residues: CASASGNEQFF. In DNA, the CDR3 is TGTGCCAGCGCGTCGGGCAATGAGCAGTTCTTC.

The sample holds many counts of this clonotype. The chain employs TRBV7-2 and TRBJ1-6; 9 positions match TRBD1. The V and J ends lost 6 bases and 10 bases, in that order; junction bases with no gene match: 19. Germline CDR1 and CDR2: SGHTA and FQGNSA. This CDR3 spans 18 amino acids. Here the CDR3 DNA reads TGTGCCAGCAGTCTAAATGCCTTCCCGGGACAGGGTGGCTCACCCCTCCACTTT. As protein: CASSLNAFPGQGGSPLHF.

In this sample, this clonotype turned up many times. The V and J genes are TRBV20-1 and TRBJ1-6; TRBD1 matches 8 bases. The CDR3 spans 16 residues. The V segment lost 6 bases and the J segment 1 base; nucleotides outside the gene matches: 8. Germline lookup yields CDR1 DFQATT and CDR2 SNEGSKA (reference sequence). The CDR3 here is CSAGSTGASYNSPLHF. The CDR3 nucleotides are TGCAGTGCGGGATCGACAGGGGCATCCTATAATTCACCCCTCCACTTT.

This clonotype came up a few times. V gene TRBV10-3 combines with J gene TRBJ2-1; 8 positions match TRBD1. The V and J ends lost 4 bases and 3 bases, in that order; junction bases with no gene match: 5. CDR1 and CDR2 (germline): ENHRY, SYGVKD. The CDR3 has 15 amino acids. The CDR3 DNA reads TGTGCCATCAGTGCCAGGGGGCCCGACTACAATGAGCAGTTCTTC. This translates into CAISARGPDYNEQFF.

The V call is TRBV9, the J call TRBJ1-1; the match to TRBD1 covers 7 bases. This CDR3 is 16 amino acids long. The V and J ends lost 3 bases and 3 bases, in that order; junction bases with no gene match: 11. Germline CDR1 SGDLS, CDR2 YYNGEE. CDR3 DNA: TGTGCCAGCAGCGCAACAGGGGACTCGTACGACACTGAAGCTTTCTTT. Amino acid sequence: CASSATGDSYDTEAFF.

The chain is built from TRBV28 and TRBJ2-7; 15 nucleotides line up with TRBD2. Germline values: CDR1 MDHEN, CDR2 SYDVKM. With V trimmed by 6 bases and J by 5 bases, 5 bases remained unmatched. The CDR3 runs 15 residues. In DNA, the CDR3 is TGTGCCAGCAGCTGGACTAGCGGGGGGGTTCACGAGCAGTACTTC. Protein: CASSWTSGGVHEQYF.

This clonotype has at least ten counts. V and J are TRBV12-3 or TRBV12-4 and TRBJ2-7, with a possible D match to TRBD2 (5 bases). The length of the CDR3 is 12 residues. Trimming stripped 2 bases from V and 9 bases from J, with 11 bases between. The CDR3 here is CASSLSSRRQYF. As DNA, the CDR3 is TGTGCCAGCAGTTTATCTAGCAGAAGGCAGTACTTC.